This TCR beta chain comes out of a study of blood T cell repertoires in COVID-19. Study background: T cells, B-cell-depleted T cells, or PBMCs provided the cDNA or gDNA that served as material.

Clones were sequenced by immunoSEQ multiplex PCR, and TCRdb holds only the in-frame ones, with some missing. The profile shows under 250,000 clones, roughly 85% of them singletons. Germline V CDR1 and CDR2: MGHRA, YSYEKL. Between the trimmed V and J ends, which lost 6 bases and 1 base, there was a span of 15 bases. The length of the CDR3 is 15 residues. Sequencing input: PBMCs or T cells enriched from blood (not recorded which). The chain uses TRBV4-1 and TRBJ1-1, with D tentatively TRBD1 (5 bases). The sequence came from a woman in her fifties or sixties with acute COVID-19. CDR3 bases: TGCGCCAGCAGTGATTCGGGACTCTGGAACACTGAAGCTTTCTTT. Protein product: CASSDSGLWNTEAFF.